The rows below give T cell receptor beta chains drawn from one sample of a study of regulatory T cells in long-lasting Graves disease. TCRdb recomputed calls from the multiplex PCR reads with MiXCR, one row per CDR3 protein. The data contain a few hundred thousand distinct CDR3 sequences, less than 30% of them singletons. The sequencing used peripheral blood mononuclear cells (PBMCs), collected when the disease was refractory, from a patient treated with antithyroid drugs. These TCRs come from a woman between 35 and 50 years old with Graves disease. The CDR3 runs from the conserved cysteine through the conserved F or W. The D gene is left open where the match is weak. Size is stated for part of the rows, as once, few or many counts, or as a class when the clone is expanded.

clone size: .; J gene: TRBJ2-2; V gene: TRBV5-8; D gene: .; CDR3 DNA: TGTGCCAGCAGCTTATATGGCATCAACACCGGGGAGCTGTTTTTT; CDR3 protein: CASSLYGINTGELFF
clone size: few; J gene: TRBJ1-5; V gene: TRBV6-1; D gene: .; CDR3 DNA: TGTGCCAGCAGAAGATCAAATCAGCCCCAGCATTTT; CDR3 protein: CASRRSNQPQHF
clone size: many; J gene: TRBJ1-2; V gene: TRBV4-1; D gene: .; CDR3 DNA: TGCGCCAGCAGCCAAGGTCCTTCATACAGTTCCACCTATGGCTACACCTTC; CDR3 protein: CASSQGPSYSSTYGYTF
clone size: many; J gene: TRBJ2-3; V gene: TRBV28; D gene: TRBD2; CDR3 DNA: TGTGCCAGCAGTAACGGACTAGCTTACGATACGCAGTATTTT; CDR3 protein: CASSNGLAYDTQYF
clone size: many; J gene: TRBJ2-7; V gene: TRBV28; D gene: .; CDR3 DNA: TGTGCCAGCAAATCCTCGCCGGGAGTCATCTACGAGCAGTACTTC; CDR3 protein: CASKSSPGVIYEQYF
clone size: .; J gene: TRBJ1-1; V gene: TRBV4-1; D gene: .; CDR3 DNA: TGCGCCAGCAGCCAAGTAGGGGGATCTGAAGCTTTCTTT; CDR3 protein: CASSQVGGSEAFF
clone size: .; J gene: TRBJ2-7; V gene: TRBV18; D gene: TRBD1; CDR3 DNA: TGTGCCAGCTCACCACAAGACAGGGGCGAGCAGTACTTC; CDR3 protein: CASSPQDRGEQYF
clone size: .; J gene: TRBJ2-7; V gene: TRBV7-6; D gene: TRBD1; CDR3 DNA: TGTGCCAGCGGCTCAAGCGGACAGGGGGCAATCCACGAGCAGTACTTC; CDR3 protein: CASGSSGQGAIHEQYF
clone size: .; J gene: TRBJ2-2; V gene: TRBV15; D gene: .; CDR3 DNA: TGTGCCACCAGCAGAGGACAGCTCCCGAACACCGGGGAGCTGTTTTTT; CDR3 protein: CATSRGQLPNTGELFF
clone size: few; J gene: TRBJ1-2; V gene: TRBV3-1; D gene: .; CDR3 DNA: TGTGCCAGCAGCCAAGATACTGTGTTGAGGGGCTACACCTTC; CDR3 protein: CASSQDTVLRGYTF
clone size: many; J gene: TRBJ1-1; V gene: TRBV20-1; D gene: .; CDR3 DNA: TGCAGTGCTCAGGACACATTGAACACTGAAGCTTTCTTT; CDR3 protein: CSAQDTLNTEAFF
clone size: .; J gene: TRBJ2-5; V gene: TRBV5-5; D gene: .; CDR3 DNA: TGTGCCAGCACTATGGGGTACCAAGAGACCCAGTACTTC; CDR3 protein: CASTMGYQETQYF
clone size: few; J gene: TRBJ1-3; V gene: TRBV20-1; D gene: TRBD1; CDR3 DNA: TGCAGTGCCTTCCAGGGGGCTGTTGGAAACACCATATATTTT; CDR3 protein: CSAFQGAVGNTIYF
clone size: .; J gene: TRBJ1-2; V gene: TRBV28; D gene: .; CDR3 DNA: TGTGCCAGCAGTTTTGCGGGGGGCGTCGGCTACACCTTC; CDR3 protein: CASSFAGGVGYTF
clone size: .; J gene: TRBJ1-1; V gene: TRBV4-1; D gene: .; CDR3 DNA: TGCGCCAGCAGCCAAAATTTTTTCCAGGTTGATCCCGCAGATGAAGCTTTCTTT; CDR3 protein: CASSQNFFQVDPADEAFF
clone size: .; J gene: TRBJ2-7; V gene: TRBV2; D gene: .; CDR3 DNA: TGTGCCAGCACACCCTGGCAACTATACGAGCAGTACTTC; CDR3 protein: CASTPWQLYEQYF
clone size: few; J gene: TRBJ2-7; V gene: TRBV19; D gene: .; CDR3 DNA: TGTGCAACCTCTCGGGCGACTGAAGCTGAGCAGTACTTC; CDR3 protein: CATSRATEAEQYF
clone size: many; J gene: TRBJ2-5; V gene: TRBV28; D gene: TRBD1; CDR3 DNA: TGTGCCAGCACCCTTACGACAGGGCAAGAGACCCAGTACTTC; CDR3 protein: CASTLTTGQETQYF
clone size: many; J gene: TRBJ2-7; V gene: TRBV13; D gene: TRBD1; CDR3 DNA: TGTGCCAGCAGCGGGACAGGGGAGGCCTACGAGCAGTACTTC; CDR3 protein: CASSGTGEAYEQYF
clone size: many; J gene: TRBJ1-1; V gene: TRBV28; D gene: .; CDR3 DNA: TGTGCCAGCAGTTTACCTTGGAGCAGCGAAGCTTTCTTT; CDR3 protein: CASSLPWSSEAFF
clone size: few; J gene: TRBJ2-5; V gene: TRBV18; D gene: .; CDR3 DNA: TGTGCCAGCTCACCGGTCAGCGGTCAAGAGACCCAGTACTTC; CDR3 protein: CASSPVSGQETQYF
clone size: many; J gene: TRBJ1-6; V gene: TRBV6-1; D gene: TRBD1; CDR3 DNA: TGTGCCAGCACCTACGACAGGGGCCATTCACCCCTCCACTTT; CDR3 protein: CASTYDRGHSPLHF
clone size: many; J gene: TRBJ1-1; V gene: TRBV12-3/TRBV12-4; D gene: .; CDR3 DNA: TGTGCCAGCAGTTTAACTGGGTGGGCTGAAGCTTTCTTT; CDR3 protein: CASSLTGWAEAFF
clone size: many; J gene: TRBJ2-7; V gene: TRBV11-2; D gene: .; CDR3 DNA: TGTGCCAGCAGCCCTTTGAGGGGGAGAAGCAACGAGCAGTACTTC; CDR3 protein: CASSPLRGRSNEQYF
clone size: many; J gene: TRBJ1-5; V gene: TRBV12-3/TRBV12-4; D gene: .; CDR3 DNA: TGTGCCAGCAGTTTAGGACCGCAGGGTCCTTCTCAGCCCCAGCATTTT; CDR3 protein: CASSLGPQGPSQPQHF
clone size: many; J gene: TRBJ2-7; V gene: TRBV2; D gene: TRBD1; CDR3 DNA: TGTGCCAGCAGTGACCCATCAGGGACAGGTCTTCCCTACGAGCAGTACTTC; CDR3 protein: CASSDPSGTGLPYEQYF
clone size: many; J gene: TRBJ1-5; V gene: TRBV12-3/TRBV12-4; D gene: .; CDR3 DNA: TGTGCCAGCAGTCCCTTAGTAAGTCAGCCCCAGCATTTT; CDR3 protein: CASSPLVSQPQHF